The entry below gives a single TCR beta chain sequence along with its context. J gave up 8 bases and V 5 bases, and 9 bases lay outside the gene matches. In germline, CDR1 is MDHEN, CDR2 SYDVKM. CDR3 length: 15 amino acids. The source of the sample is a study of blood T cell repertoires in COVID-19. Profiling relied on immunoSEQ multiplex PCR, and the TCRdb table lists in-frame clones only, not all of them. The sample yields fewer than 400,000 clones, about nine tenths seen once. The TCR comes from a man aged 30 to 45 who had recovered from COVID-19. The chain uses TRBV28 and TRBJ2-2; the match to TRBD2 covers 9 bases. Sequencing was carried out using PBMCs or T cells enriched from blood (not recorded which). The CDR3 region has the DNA TGTGCCAGCAGTGAGACTAGCGGATTCGCGGGGGAGCTGTTTTTT. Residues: CASSETSGFAGELFF. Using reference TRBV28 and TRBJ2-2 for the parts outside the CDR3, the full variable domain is DVKVTQSSRYLVKRTGEKVFLECVQDMDHENMFWYRQDPGLGLRLIYFSYDVKMKEKGDIPEGYSVSREKKERFSLILESASTNQTSMYLCASSETSGFAGELFFGEGSRLTVL.